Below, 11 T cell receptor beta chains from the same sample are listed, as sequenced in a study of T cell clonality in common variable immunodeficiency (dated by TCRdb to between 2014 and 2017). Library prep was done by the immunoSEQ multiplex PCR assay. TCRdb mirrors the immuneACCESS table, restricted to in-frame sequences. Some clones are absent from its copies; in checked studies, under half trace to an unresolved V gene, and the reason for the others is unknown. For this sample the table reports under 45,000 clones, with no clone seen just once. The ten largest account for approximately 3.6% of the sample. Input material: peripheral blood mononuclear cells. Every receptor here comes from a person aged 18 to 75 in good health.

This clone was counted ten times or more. CDR3 bases read: TGCGCCAGCAGCCTCACACCATCCGCAAGCAGGGTCTACGAG. Its protein is CASSLTPSASRVYE. The whole CDR3 sequence is CASSLTPSASRVYEQYF. The V gene is TRBV5-1, the J gene TRBJ2-7; weak D call: TRBD1 (5 bases). The read halts 3 residues ahead of the CDR3 end, with the missing end drawn from the germline J gene. The V gene's germline CDR1 is SGHRS and CDR2 YFSETQ. This CDR3 has 17 amino acids. Deletions cut 4 bases from V and 3 bases from J, with 23 bases between.

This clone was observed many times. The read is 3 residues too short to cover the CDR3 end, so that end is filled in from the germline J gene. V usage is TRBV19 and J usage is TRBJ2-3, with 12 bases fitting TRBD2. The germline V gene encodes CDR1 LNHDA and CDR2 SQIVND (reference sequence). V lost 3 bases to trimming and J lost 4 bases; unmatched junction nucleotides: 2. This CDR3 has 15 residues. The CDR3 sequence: CASSMTSGSADTQYF. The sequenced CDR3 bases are TGTGCCAGTAGTATGACTAGCGGGAGTGCAGATACG.

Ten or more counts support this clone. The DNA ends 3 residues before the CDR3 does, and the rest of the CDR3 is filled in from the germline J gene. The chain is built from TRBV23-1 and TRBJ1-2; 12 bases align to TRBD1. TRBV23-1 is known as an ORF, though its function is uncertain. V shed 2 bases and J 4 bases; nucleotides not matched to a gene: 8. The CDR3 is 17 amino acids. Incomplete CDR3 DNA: TGCGCCAGCAGTCAAGCGACCGGGACAGGGGGCGGCTATGGC. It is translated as CASSQATGTGGGYG. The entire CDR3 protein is CASSQATGTGGGYGYTF.

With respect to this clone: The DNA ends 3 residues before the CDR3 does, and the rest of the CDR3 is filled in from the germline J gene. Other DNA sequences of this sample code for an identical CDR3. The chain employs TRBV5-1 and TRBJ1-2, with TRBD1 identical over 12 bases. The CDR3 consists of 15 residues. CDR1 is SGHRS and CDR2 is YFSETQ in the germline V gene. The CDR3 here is CASSLAGTGGEGYTF. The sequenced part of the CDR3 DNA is TGCGCCAGCAGCTTGGCCGGGACAGGGGGCGAGGGT.

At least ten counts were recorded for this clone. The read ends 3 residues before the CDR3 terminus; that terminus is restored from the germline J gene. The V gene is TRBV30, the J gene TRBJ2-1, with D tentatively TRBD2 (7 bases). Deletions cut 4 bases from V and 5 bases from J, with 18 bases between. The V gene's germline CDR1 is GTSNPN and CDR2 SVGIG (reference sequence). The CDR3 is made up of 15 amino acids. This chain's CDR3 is CAWNKFGGRNNEQFF. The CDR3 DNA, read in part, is TGTGCCTGGAATAAATTCGGGGGGCGGAACAATGAG.

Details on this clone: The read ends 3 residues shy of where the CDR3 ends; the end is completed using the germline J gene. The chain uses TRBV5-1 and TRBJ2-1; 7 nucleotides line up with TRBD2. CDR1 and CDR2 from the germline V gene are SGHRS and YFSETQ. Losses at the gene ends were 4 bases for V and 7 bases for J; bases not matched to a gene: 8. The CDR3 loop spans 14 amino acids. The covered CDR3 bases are TGCGCCAGCAGCACAGGACTAGTAGGTAATGAG. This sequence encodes CASSTGLVGNE. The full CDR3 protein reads CASSTGLVGNEQFF.

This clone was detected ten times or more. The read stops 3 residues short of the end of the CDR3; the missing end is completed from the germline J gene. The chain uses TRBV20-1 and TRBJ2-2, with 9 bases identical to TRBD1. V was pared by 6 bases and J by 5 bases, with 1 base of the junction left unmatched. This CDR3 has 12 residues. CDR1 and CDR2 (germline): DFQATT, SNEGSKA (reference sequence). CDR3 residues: CSAGTGTGELFF. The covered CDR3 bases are TGCAGTGCCGGGACAGGGACCGGGGAG.

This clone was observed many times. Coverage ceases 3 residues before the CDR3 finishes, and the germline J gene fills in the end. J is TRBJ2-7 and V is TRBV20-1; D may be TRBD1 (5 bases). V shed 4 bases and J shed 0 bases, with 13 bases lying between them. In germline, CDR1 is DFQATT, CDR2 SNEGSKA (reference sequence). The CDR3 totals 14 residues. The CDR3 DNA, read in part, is TGCAGTGCTATAGGGGATAAGAGCTCCTACGAG. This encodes CSAIGDKSSYE. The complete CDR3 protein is CSAIGDKSSYEQYF.

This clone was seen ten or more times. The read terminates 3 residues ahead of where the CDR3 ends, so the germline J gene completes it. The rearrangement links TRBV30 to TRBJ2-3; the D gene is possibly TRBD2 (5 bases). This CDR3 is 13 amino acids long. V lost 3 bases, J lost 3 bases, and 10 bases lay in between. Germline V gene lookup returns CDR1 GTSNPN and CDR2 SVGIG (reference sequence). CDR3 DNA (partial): TGTGCCTGGAGAAGCGGCGGGACAGATACG. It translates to CAWRSGGTDT. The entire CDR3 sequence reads CAWRSGGTDTQYF. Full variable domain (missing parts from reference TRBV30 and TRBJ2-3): SQTIHQWPATLVQPVGSPLSLECTVEGTSNPNLYWYRQAAGRGLQLLFYSVGIGQISSEVPQNLSASRPQDRQFILSSKKLLLSDSGFYLCAWRSGGTDTQYFGPGTRLTVL.

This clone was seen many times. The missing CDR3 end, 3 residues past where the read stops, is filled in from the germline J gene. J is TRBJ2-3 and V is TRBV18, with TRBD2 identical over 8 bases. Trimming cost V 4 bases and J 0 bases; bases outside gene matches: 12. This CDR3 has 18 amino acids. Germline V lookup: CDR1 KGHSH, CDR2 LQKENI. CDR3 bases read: TGTGCCAGCTCACATCTGCCGGGACTAGTGGATAGCACAGATACG. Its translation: CASSHLPGLVDSTDT. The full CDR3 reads CASSHLPGLVDSTDTQYF.

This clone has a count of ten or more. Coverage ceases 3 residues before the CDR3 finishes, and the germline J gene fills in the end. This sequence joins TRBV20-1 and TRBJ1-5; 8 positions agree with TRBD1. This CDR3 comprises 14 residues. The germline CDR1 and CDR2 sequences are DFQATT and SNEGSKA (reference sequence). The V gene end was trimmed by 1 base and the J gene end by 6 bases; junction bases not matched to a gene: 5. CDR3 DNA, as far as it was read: TGCAGTGCTAGAGGCTTACAGGGGGTTCAGCCC. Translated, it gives CSARGLQGVQP. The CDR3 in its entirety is CSARGLQGVQPQHF.